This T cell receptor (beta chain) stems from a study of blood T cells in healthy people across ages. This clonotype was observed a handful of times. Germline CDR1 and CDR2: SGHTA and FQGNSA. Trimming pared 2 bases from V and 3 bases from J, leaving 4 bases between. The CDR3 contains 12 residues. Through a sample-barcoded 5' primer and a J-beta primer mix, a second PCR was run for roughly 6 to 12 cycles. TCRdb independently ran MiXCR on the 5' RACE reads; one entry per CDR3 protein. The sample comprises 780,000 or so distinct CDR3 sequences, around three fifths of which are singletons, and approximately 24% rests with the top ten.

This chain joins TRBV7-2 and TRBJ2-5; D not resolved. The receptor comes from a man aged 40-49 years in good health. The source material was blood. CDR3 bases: TGTGCCAGCAGCTTATTGGAAGAGACCCAGTACTTC. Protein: CASSLLEETQYF.